This TCR beta chain was recorded in a study of CD8 T cells in ankylosing spondylitis. Findings of the study overall: A TCR beta motif made of eight highly homologous variants seemed typical of ankylosing spondylitis blood.

A single record per CDR3 protein comes from TCRdb applying MiXCR to the 5' RACE reads. Of over 600,000 distinct CDR3 sequences in the sample, over 15% were seen once. Note on this clonotype: Its antigen is still unknown.

The CDR3 runs to 13 residues. In germline, CDR1 is MGHRA, CDR2 YSYEKL. V dropped 1 base and J dropped 15; count of bases not matched to a gene: 9. This sequence joins TRBV4-1 and TRBJ2-1, with 7 bases that match TRBD2. Sequenced material: blood, either unsorted or a sorted T cell fraction (not recorded which). This TCR was sampled from a male donor with ankylosing spondylitis. CDR3 nucleotides: TGCGCCAGCAGCCAAGTTATGCTAGCGGAGATGTTCTTC. The encoded protein is CASSQVMLAEMFF.